This TCR beta chain was captured in a study of T cells in Graves' hyperthyroidism and ophthalmopathy. The trim removed 5 bases at V and 4 bases at J, leaving 10 bases unmatched. Per the germline V gene, CDR1 is MNHNS and CDR2 is SASEGT. This CDR3 has 15 residues. This clonotype occurred many times. RNA transcripts gave rise to amplified TCR beta CDR3 regions. The HTBI primer set served for first-round RT-PCR of the TCR CDR3. TCRdb re-analysed the multiplex PCR reads in MiXCR, keeping a single row per CDR3 protein. The data contain about 200,000 distinct CDR3 sequences, around 17% of them seen just once; the ten biggest clones take up roughly 44%.

The rearrangement uses TRBV6-1 and TRBJ2-7; 8 nucleotides agree with TRBD2. The sequence came from a man aged 35-49 years with Graves' hyperthyroidism. The sequencing input was blood. CDR3 nucleotide sequence: TGTGCCAGCAGTTCCCGCGGGGGGCGCGGGTACGAGCAGTACTTC. It specifies CASSSRGGRGYEQYF.